This T cell receptor (beta chain) was profiled in a study of immune heterogeneity within non-small cell lung tumors. At the level of the study: Histology included a few squamous cell carcinomas, about 11 non-squamous carcinomas and 1 unspecified tumor.

In its sample, this clonotype is medium-sized (0.01 to 0.1%). The template for each sample was roughly 600 ng of genomic DNA, which had been extracted from bulk tumor tissue. Every primary tumor yielded several biopsies, spaced far apart, that were taken during surgery. Untreated, newly diagnosed non-small cell lung cancer patients underwent curative surgery. With 32 V and 13 J primers, multiplex PCR amplified the TCR beta CDR3. Each CDR3 protein is one row after TCRdb ran MiXCR on the multiplex PCR reads. The sample has some 9,300 distinct CDR3 sequences, approximately 31% seen once. Trimming removed 3 bases from V and 6 bases from J, with 3 bases in between. Germline V lookup: CDR1 LNHDA, CDR2 SQIVND (reference sequence). The CDR3 is 11 amino acids.

The receptor comes from a man between 60 and 75 years old with non-small cell lung cancer. Sequenced sample: lung tumor tissue. The V and J genes are TRBV19 and TRBJ2-1; D ambiguous. The chain's CDR3 is CASSISNEQFF. The CDR3 bases are TGTGCCAGTAGTATCAGCAATGAGCAGTTCTTC.